The 10 T cell receptor beta chains listed next were all sequenced from one sample in a study of blood T cells in healthy people across ages. A second PCR of about 6 to 11 cycles used a sample-barcoded 5' primer and a J-beta primer mix. TCRdb reprocessed the 5' RACE reads via MiXCR and lists one record per CDR3 protein. In the table there are nearly 800,000 distinct CDR3 sequences, approximately 25% of which are singletons. These data were also reused for a study on T cells of mothers and their children.

Sequencing was performed on blood. The receptors shown here come from a boy between 10 and 17 years old in good health.

The V gene is TRBV5-6, the J gene TRBJ1-6; D uncertain. The CDR3 sequence is 15 residues long. Between the trimmed V and J ends, which lost 0 bases and 3 bases, there was a span of 7 bases. The germline V gene has CDR1 SGHDT and CDR2 YYEEEE. The CDR3 DNA sequence: TGTGCCAGCAGCTTGGCTCAGAACTATAATTCACCCCTCCACTTT. Translated: CASSLAQNYNSPLHF.

In its sample, this clonotype was seen a few times. The J gene is TRBJ2-1, the V gene TRBV12-3 or TRBV12-4; D is unclear. The CDR3 spans 14 residues. The V end was cut by 11 bases, the J end by 4 bases, with 18 bases between. The CDR3, as DNA: TGTGCCGGCACCCTCGACACGCTTTACAATGAGCAGTTCTTC. This sequence encodes CAGTLDTLYNEQFF.

In this sample, this clonotype turned up a few times. The chain links TRBV20-1 to TRBJ2-7, with a tentative D call TRBD1 (6 bases). Trimming removed 3 bases at V and 7 bases at J, with 16 bases between. CDR3 size: 13 residues. The germline V gene has CDR1 DFQATT and CDR2 SNEGSKA (reference sequence). CDR3 in amino acids: CSARESQGLEQYF. In DNA form, the CDR3 reads TGCAGTGCTAGGGAATCACAGGGTCTGGAGCAGTACTTC.

V usage is TRBV2 and J usage is TRBJ1-4; no clear D gene. Deletions cut 4 bases from V and 3 bases from J, with 9 bases between. Germline V CDR1 and CDR2: SNHLY, FYNNEI. This CDR3 region has 14 residues. This chain's CDR3 is CASSVSGANEKLFF. In nucleotides, the CDR3 is TGTGCCAGCAGTGTTTCAGGAGCTAATGAAAAACTGTTTTTT.

In this sample, this clonotype turned up a few times. The chain joins TRBV6-2 or TRBV6-3 to TRBJ2-7; 9 bases align to TRBD2. The J call could be wrong; TRBJ2-1 is a better fit for the DNA end. The V gene's germline CDR1 is MNHEY and CDR2 SVGEGT. The CDR3 totals 20 residues. The CDR3 nucleotides are TGTGCCAGCAGTTACTATACAGTAGCGGGGGCGATCAACTCCTACAATGAGCAGTTCTTC. This translates into CASSYYTVAGAINSYNEQFF.

As concerns this clonotype: A read error may produce the germline difference seen at one junction end. The chain uses TRBV2 and TRBJ1-2, with D possibly matching TRBD1 (5 bases). The germline V gene has CDR1 SNHLY and CDR2 FYNNEI. There are 15 residues in the CDR3. The CDR3 here is CGSSGGAHPNYGYTF. The CDR3 DNA is TGTGGCAGCTCTGGTGGGGCGCACCCTAACTATGGCTACACCTTC.

This clonotype was counted ten times or more. The chain couples TRBV12-3 or TRBV12-4 to TRBJ2-5; TRBD1 is a possible D gene (7 bases). The CDR3 contains 13 residues. V lost 8 bases and J lost 5, with 15 bases in between. Here the CDR3 reads CASGLAGGETQYF. The CDR3, as DNA: TGTGCCAGCGGCTTAGCAGGGGGGGAGACCCAGTACTTC.

This clonotype was counted between two and nine times. This chain links TRBV7-9 with TRBJ1-6; no definite D call. This CDR3 comprises 16 residues. V was trimmed by 1 base and J by 5 bases, leaving 12 bases between them. CDR1 and CDR2 (germline): SEHNR, FQNEAQ (reference sequence). As DNA, the CDR3 is TGTGCCAGCAGCTTAGTTTTGGGCGGGGATAATTCACCCCTCCACTTT. Amino acids: CASSLVLGGDNSPLHF.

V is TRBV5-5 and J is TRBJ2-5; possible D gene TRBD1, 8 bases. Trimming cost V 0 bases and J 5 bases, with 20 bases left between them. The CDR3 length is 17 residues. Germline V gene data show CDR1 as SGHKS and CDR2 as YYEKEE (reference sequence). The DNA of the CDR3 is TGTGCCAGCAGCTTGGGGTTTACAGGGGGGGCGGGTGAGACCCAGTACTTC. Residues: CASSLGFTGGAGETQYF.

This clonotype was counted at least ten times. The genes are TRBV27 and TRBJ2-7; 7 bases map to TRBD2. In germline, CDR1 is MNHEY, CDR2 SMNVEV (reference sequence). Trimming at V came to 3 bases and at J to 1 base, leaving 9 bases not matched to a gene. The CDR3 loop spans 16 amino acids. The CDR3 here is CASSFSGLGASYEQYF. The CDR3 nucleotides are TGTGCCAGCAGTTTCTCTGGACTAGGGGCTTCCTACGAGCAGTACTTC.